This is a list of T cell receptor beta chains from one sample in a study of blood T cell repertoires in COVID-19. This table comes from immunoSEQ multiplex PCR, and its TCRdb copy is limited to in-frame clones, with some not included. The profile shows fewer than 300,000 clones, just over 90% of them singletons. Material for sequencing was peripheral blood. The receptors here all came from a woman aged 25-40 years with COVID-19, enrolled during active disease. Each CDR3 is given with its conserved first and last residue. Each record gives: clone size, J gene, D gene, V gene, CDR3 protein, CDR3 DNA. D genes are given only for firm matches. Size tells how often a clone was seen (once, few, many) or the class of an expanded clone, and some rows leave it out.

size: .
J: TRBJ1-4
D: .
V: TRBV19
CDR3: CASSIAPGLGEKLFF
DNA: TGTGCCAGTAGTATAGCCCCAGGGTTGGGTGAAAAACTGTTTTTT

size: .
J: TRBJ2-2
D: .
V: TRBV2
CDR3: CASMVGPNTGELFF
DNA: TGTGCCAGCATGGTCGGTCCGAACACCGGGGAGCTGTTTTTT

size: .
J: TRBJ1-5
D: TRBD1
V: TRBV19
CDR3: CASSIPGQGGQPQHF
DNA: TGTGCCAGTAGTATCCCGGGACAGGGAGGTCAGCCCCAGCATTTT

size: .
J: TRBJ1-3
D: .
V: TRBV5-1
CDR3: CASRPNTGNTIYF
DNA: TGCGCCAGCCGCCCGAACACTGGAAACACCATATATTTT

size: .
J: TRBJ1-2
D: TRBD1
V: TRBV11-2
CDR3: CASRQGARYGYTF
DNA: TGTGCCAGCAGACAGGGGGCGAGATATGGCTACACCTTC

size: .
J: TRBJ1-2
D: .
V: TRBV9
CDR3: CASSVTAINYGYTF
DNA: TGTGCCAGCAGCGTAACAGCAATTAACTATGGCTACACCTTC

size: .
J: TRBJ1-1
D: .
V: TRBV6-5
CDR3: CASSYSMGAPNTEAFF
DNA: TGTGCCAGCAGTTACTCGATGGGGGCACCAAACACTGAAGCTTTCTTT

size: .
J: TRBJ2-7
D: .
V: TRBV28
CDR3: CASSPWLGQGTPVSEQYF
DNA: TGTGCCAGCAGTCCCTGGCTGGGGCAGGGCACCCCGGTCAGCGAGCAGTACTTC

size: .
J: TRBJ2-7
D: .
V: TRBV29-1
CDR3: CSVDTRVGEQYF
DNA: TGCAGCGTTGATACGAGGGTTGGGGAGCAGTACTTC

size: .
J: TRBJ2-5
D: TRBD2
V: TRBV3-1/TRBV3-2
CDR3: CASSQGPAGGLETQYF
DNA: TGTGCCAGCAGCCAAGGGCCGGCGGGAGGATTGGAGACCCAGTACTTC

size: .
J: TRBJ2-5
D: TRBD1
V: TRBV5-1
CDR3: CASSISGTGGETQYF
DNA: TGCGCCAGCAGCATCTCCGGGACAGGGGGTGAGACCCAGTACTTC

size: .
J: TRBJ1-2
D: .
V: TRBV19
CDR3: CASSIAGKAANYGYTF
DNA: TGTGCCAGTAGTATAGCGGGGAAGGCAGCTAACTATGGCTACACCTTC

size: .
J: TRBJ2-1
D: .
V: TRBV27
CDR3: CASSFLALGFHEQFF
DNA: TGTGCCAGCAGTTTTTTGGCCCTCGGGTTTCATGAGCAGTTCTTC

size: .
J: TRBJ1-2
D: TRBD1
V: TRBV5-4
CDR3: CASSLGQGKALGYTF
DNA: TGTGCCAGCAGCTTAGGACAGGGGAAGGCTCTTGGCTACACCTTC

size: .
J: TRBJ1-5
D: TRBD1
V: TRBV19
CDR3: CASSQDRDNQPQHF
DNA: TGTGCCAGTTCTCAAGACAGGGACAATCAGCCCCAGCATTTT

size: once
J: TRBJ1-6
D: TRBD1
V: TRBV7-3
CDR3: CASSSNRGQGNSPLHF
DNA: TGTGCCAGCAGCTCTAACAGGGGGCAGGGTAATTCACCCCTCCACTTT

size: .
J: TRBJ2-2
D: .
V: TRBV6-6
CDR3: CASSRLTGSNTGELFF
DNA: TGTGCCAGCAGTCGATTGACAGGCTCGAACACCGGGGAGCTGTTTTTT

size: .
J: TRBJ2-5
D: .
V: TRBV7-8
CDR3: CASSLLPRETQYF
DNA: TGTGCCAGCAGCTTACTACCGCGAGAGACCCAGTACTTC

size: .
J: TRBJ1-3
D: .
V: TRBV7-9
CDR3: CASSLDGVVSGNTIYF
DNA: TGTGCCAGCAGCCTCGACGGGGTCGTCTCTGGAAACACCATATATTTT

size: .
J: TRBJ1-4
D: .
V: TRBV7-2
CDR3: CASSLARATNEKLFF
DNA: TGTGCCAGCAGCTTAGCGCGGGCCACTAATGAAAAACTGTTTTTT

size: .
J: TRBJ2-1
D: .
V: TRBV2
CDR3: CAIHLASYNEQFF
DNA: TGTGCCATCCACCTAGCCTCCTACAATGAGCAGTTCTTC

size: .
J: TRBJ1-2
D: .
V: TRBV3-1/TRBV3-2
CDR3: CASSQTGTTYGHTF
DNA: TGTGCCAGCAGCCAGACCGGGACAACTTATGGCCACACCTTC

size: .
J: TRBJ1-4
D: TRBD1
V: TRBV7-6
CDR3: CASSPTGGNEKLFF
DNA: TGTGCCAGCAGCCCGACAGGGGGAAATGAAAAACTGTTTTTT

size: .
J: TRBJ2-1
D: TRBD2
V: TRBV7-3
CDR3: CASSASPGTSAYNEQFF
DNA: TGTGCCAGCAGCGCGTCACCCGGGACTAGCGCGTACAATGAGCAGTTCTTC

size: once
J: TRBJ2-5
D: TRBD1
V: TRBV10-3
CDR3: CAISDQDRPGETQYF
DNA: TGTGCCATCAGTGATCAGGACAGGCCCGGAGAGACCCAGTACTTC

size: .
J: TRBJ1-1
D: .
V: TRBV6-5
CDR3: CASSYGRVNTEAFF
DNA: TGTGCCAGCAGTTACGGCAGGGTGAACACTGAAGCTTTCTTT

size: .
J: TRBJ2-3
D: TRBD2
V: TRBV19
CDR3: CASRGSGRAADTQYF
DNA: TGTGCCAGTAGAGGCAGCGGGAGGGCCGCGGATACGCAGTATTTT

size: .
J: TRBJ1-2
D: TRBD1
V: TRBV2
CDR3: CASTRPGTAYGYTF
DNA: TGTGCCAGCACGCGTCCCGGGACAGCGTATGGCTACACCTTC

size: .
J: TRBJ1-2
D: TRBD1
V: TRBV3-1/TRBV3-2
CDR3: CASSLDRGGYTF
DNA: TGTGCCAGCAGCCTTGACAGGGGCGGCTACACCTTC

size: .
J: TRBJ2-7
D: .
V: TRBV3-1/TRBV3-2
CDR3: CASSPGADAAEQYF
DNA: TGTGCCAGCAGCCCTGGGGCAGATGCAGCCGAGCAGTACTTC

size: .
J: TRBJ1-1
D: TRBD1
V: TRBV27
CDR3: CASSPDREATEAFF
DNA: TGTGCCAGCAGTCCGGACAGGGAGGCCACTGAAGCTTTCTTT

size: .
J: TRBJ2-7
D: .
V: TRBV4-1
CDR3: CASSPKADLPYEQYF
DNA: TGCGCCAGCAGCCCCAAAGCGGACCTACCCTACGAGCAGTACTTC

size: .
J: TRBJ2-1
D: TRBD2
V: TRBV27
CDR3: CASSSLAGGSFYNEQFF
DNA: TGTGCCAGCAGCTCCCTAGCGGGAGGCTCTTTCTACAATGAGCAGTTCTTC

size: .
J: TRBJ1-5
D: .
V: TRBV7-9
CDR3: CASSFRDGPQHF
DNA: TGTGCCAGCAGCTTCAGGGATGGGCCCCAGCATTTT

size: .
J: TRBJ2-7
D: TRBD1
V: TRBV27
CDR3: CASSSGQGYEQYF
DNA: TGTGCCAGCAGTTCGGGACAGGGCTACGAGCAGTACTTC

size: .
J: TRBJ1-4
D: .
V: TRBV28
CDR3: CASSSTGINEKLFF
DNA: TGTGCCAGCAGTTCCACAGGGATTAATGAAAAACTGTTTTTT

size: .
J: TRBJ1-1
D: TRBD1
V: TRBV4-1
CDR3: CASSQGPEGAGMNTEAFF
DNA: TGCGCCAGCAGCCAAGGTCCCGAGGGGGCTGGGATGAACACTGAAGCTTTCTTT

size: .
J: TRBJ1-2
D: .
V: TRBV6-1
CDR3: CASSEALGEQGSGYTF
DNA: TGTGCCAGCAGTGAAGCGCTAGGGGAGCAGGGGTCTGGCTACACCTTC

size: .
J: TRBJ1-4
D: .
V: TRBV5-5
CDR3: CASRAGGGDEKLFF
DNA: TGTGCCAGCAGGGCGGGGGGAGGAGATGAAAAACTGTTTTTT

size: once
J: TRBJ1-2
D: TRBD1
V: TRBV5-6
CDR3: CASSLLGQGSYGYTF
DNA: TGTGCCAGCAGCTTGTTGGGACAGGGGAGCTATGGCTACACCTTC

size: .
J: TRBJ1-2
D: .
V: TRBV4-1
CDR3: CASSQGQVNYGYTF
DNA: TGCGCCAGCAGCCAAGGACAGGTGAACTATGGCTACACCTTC

size: .
J: TRBJ2-2
D: TRBD1
V: TRBV27
CDR3: CASSWAGTGSIGELFF
DNA: TGTGCCAGCAGTTGGGCGGGGACAGGGTCTATCGGGGAGCTGTTTTTT

size: .
J: TRBJ2-1
D: TRBD2
V: TRBV24-1
CDR3: CATSDLKLAGGNEQFF
DNA: TGTGCCACCAGTGATTTGAAACTAGCGGGAGGTAATGAGCAGTTCTTC

size: .
J: TRBJ1-1
D: TRBD1
V: TRBV4-2
CDR3: CASSPQVPGQLQTEAFF
DNA: TGTGCCAGCAGCCCTCAAGTCCCGGGACAGCTGCAAACTGAAGCTTTCTTT

size: .
J: TRBJ1-3
D: TRBD1
V: TRBV5-1
CDR3: CASSFWDSGNSGNTIYF
DNA: TGCGCCAGCAGCTTTTGGGACAGCGGAAACTCTGGAAACACCATATATTTT

size: .
J: TRBJ1-5
D: .
V: TRBV30
CDR3: CAWSVGAARSNQPQHF
DNA: TGTGCCTGGAGTGTAGGGGCAGCTCGTAGCAATCAGCCCCAGCATTTT

size: .
J: TRBJ1-1
D: .
V: TRBV5-6
CDR3: CASSFQGTEAFF
DNA: TGTGCCAGCAGCTTTCAGGGGACTGAAGCTTTCTTT

size: .
J: TRBJ1-2
D: .
V: TRBV7-8
CDR3: CASSLGGRHNYGYTF
DNA: TGTGCCAGCAGCTTAGGCGGGAGACATAACTATGGCTACACCTTC

size: few
J: TRBJ2-3
D: .
V: TRBV5-4
CDR3: CASSTGGGRVFTDTQYF
DNA: TGTGCCAGCAGTACAGGGGGGGGCAGGGTTTTCACAGATACGCAGTATTTT

size: .
J: TRBJ1-2
D: .
V: TRBV28
CDR3: CASSPPTGSNYGYTF
DNA: TGTGCCAGCAGTCCCCCGACAGGATCCAACTATGGCTACACCTTC

size: .
J: TRBJ2-1
D: .
V: TRBV29-1
CDR3: CSVEGFGARGYNEQFF
DNA: TGCAGCGTTGAAGGTTTTGGGGCCAGGGGCTACAATGAGCAGTTCTTC

size: .
J: TRBJ1-1
D: .
V: TRBV30
CDR3: CAWRPGGSTEAFF
DNA: TGTGCCTGGAGACCCGGGGGTAGCACTGAAGCTTTCTTT

size: .
J: TRBJ2-3
D: TRBD1
V: TRBV27
CDR3: CASSLYRDRSTDTQYF
DNA: TGTGCCAGCAGTTTGTACCGGGACAGGTCCACAGATACGCAGTATTTT

size: .
J: TRBJ1-1
D: .
V: TRBV5-4
CDR3: CASSLPQGPPNTEAFF
DNA: TGTGCCAGCAGCTTGCCCCAGGGGCCTCCGAACACTGAAGCTTTCTTT

size: .
J: TRBJ1-5
D: .
V: TRBV6-1
CDR3: CASSESRRGNQPQHF
DNA: TGTGCCAGCAGTGAATCTCGCAGGGGCAATCAGCCCCAGCATTTT

size: .
J: TRBJ1-5
D: TRBD1
V: TRBV19
CDR3: CASRTGQRRINQPQHF
DNA: TGTGCCAGTAGGACGGGACAGAGACGAATCAATCAGCCCCAGCATTTT

size: .
J: TRBJ2-1
D: TRBD2
V: TRBV6-5
CDR3: CASSPGTSGRRGQFF
DNA: TGTGCCAGCAGTCCGGGGACTAGCGGGAGAAGGGGGCAGTTCTTC

size: .
J: TRBJ2-3
D: TRBD2
V: TRBV19
CDR3: CASSWAGADRTDTQYF
DNA: TGTGCCAGTAGTTGGGCGGGAGCGGACCGCACAGATACGCAGTATTTT

size: .
J: TRBJ1-5
D: .
V: TRBV7-8
CDR3: CASSLGTAGASQHF
DNA: TGTGCCAGCAGCTTAGGGACGGCGGGGGCTAGCCAGCATTTT